The clone carrying this T cell receptor (beta chain) showed up just a few times. Its antigen is as yet unknown. This sample was included in a study of OX40 agonist ivuxolimab in advanced cancers. General study findings and limits: CD4+ and CD8+ blood T cells expanded clonally by week 6 at 0.1 to 3.0 mg/kg. Expanded clones tended on average to be more numerous among CD8+ T cells than CD4+.

The method was immunoSEQ multiplex PCR; TCRdb's version includes in-frame clones alone and lacks a portion of them. The sample has tens of thousands of clones, about nine tenths seen once. This CDR3 comprises 16 residues. J was trimmed by 5 bases and V by 4 bases; bases with no gene match: 12. CDR1 is MDHEN and CDR2 is SYDVKM in the germline V gene. The genes are TRBV28 and TRBJ2-7, with 9 bases lining up with TRBD1. This sequence originates from an adult with an advanced solid tumor such as melanoma, head and neck, liver or kidney cancer. The sequencing used CD4+ or CD8+ T cells sorted from blood, collected in a trial of the OX40 agonist ivuxolimab. The CDR3, as DNA: TGTGCCAGCAGTTCCCGACCGGGACAGGGTTTCCACGAGCAGTACTTC. Translating it yields CASSSRPGQGFHEQYF. Looking up the rest from reference TRBV28 and TRBJ2-7 gives the full variable domain: DVKVTQSSRYLVKRTGEKVFLECVQDMDHENMFWYRQDPGLGLRLIYFSYDVKMKEKGDIPEGYSVSREKKERFSLILESASTNQTSMYLCASSSRPGQGFHEQYFGPGTRLTVT.